This T cell receptor (beta chain) was documented in a study of identical twins. This clonotype showed up many times. The CDR3 consists of 17 residues. Germline V gene lookup returns CDR1 MNHNS and CDR2 SASEGT. V gave up 5 bases and J gave up 5 bases; unmatched junction bases: 9. Unique molecular identifiers were present on cDNA, and template switching added a universal primer site. TCRdb used MiXCR to reprocess the 5' RACE reads, holding one entry per CDR3 protein. The sample has 150,000 or so distinct CDR3 sequences; under 4.5% are singletons. Sequencing was carried out using memory T cells sorted from blood. The sequence derives from a young man in good health. The rearrangement links TRBV6-1 to TRBJ2-3, with 14 bases identical to TRBD2. CDR3 nucleotides: TGTGCCAGCAGTCCTAGCCATGGACTAGCGGGAGGAGATACGCAGTATTTT. Its translation is CASSPSHGLAGGDTQYF.